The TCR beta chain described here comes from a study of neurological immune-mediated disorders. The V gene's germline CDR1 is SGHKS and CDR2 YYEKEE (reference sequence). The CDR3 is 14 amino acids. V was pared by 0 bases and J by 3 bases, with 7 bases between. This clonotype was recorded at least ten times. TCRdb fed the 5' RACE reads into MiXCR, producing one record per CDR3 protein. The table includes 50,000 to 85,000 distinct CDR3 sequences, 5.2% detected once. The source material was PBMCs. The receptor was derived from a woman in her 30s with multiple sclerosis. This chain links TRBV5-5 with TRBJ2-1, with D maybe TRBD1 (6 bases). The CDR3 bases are TGTGCCAGCAGCTTGGGGACAGACTACAATGAGCAGTTCTTC. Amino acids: CASSLGTDYNEQFF.